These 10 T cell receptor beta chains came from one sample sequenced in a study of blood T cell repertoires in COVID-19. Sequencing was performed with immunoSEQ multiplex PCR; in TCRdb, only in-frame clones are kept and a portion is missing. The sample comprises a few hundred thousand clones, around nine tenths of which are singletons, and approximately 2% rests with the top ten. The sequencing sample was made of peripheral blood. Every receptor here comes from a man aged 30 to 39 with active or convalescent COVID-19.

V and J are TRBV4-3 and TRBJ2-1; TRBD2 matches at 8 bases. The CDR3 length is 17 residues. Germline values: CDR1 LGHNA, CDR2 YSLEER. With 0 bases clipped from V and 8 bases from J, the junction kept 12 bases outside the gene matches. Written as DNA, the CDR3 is TGCGCCAGCAGCCAAGAGAGAGTCAGCGGGGGTACGGATGAGCAGTTCTTC. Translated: CASSQERVSGGTDEQFF.

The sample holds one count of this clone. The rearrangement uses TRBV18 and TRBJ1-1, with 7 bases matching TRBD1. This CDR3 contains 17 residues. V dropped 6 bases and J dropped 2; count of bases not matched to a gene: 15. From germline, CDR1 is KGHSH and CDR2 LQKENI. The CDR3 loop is CASSDQGGERLNTEAFF. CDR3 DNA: TGTGCCAGCTCCGATCAGGGGGGAGAACGTTTAAACACTGAAGCTTTCTTT.

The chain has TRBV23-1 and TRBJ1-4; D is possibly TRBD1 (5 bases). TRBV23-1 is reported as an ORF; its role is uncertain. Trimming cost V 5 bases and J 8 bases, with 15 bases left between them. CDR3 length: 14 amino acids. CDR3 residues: CASSERQYKEKLFF. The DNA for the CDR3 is TGCGCCAGCAGTGAGAGACAGTATAAGGAAAAACTGTTTTTT.

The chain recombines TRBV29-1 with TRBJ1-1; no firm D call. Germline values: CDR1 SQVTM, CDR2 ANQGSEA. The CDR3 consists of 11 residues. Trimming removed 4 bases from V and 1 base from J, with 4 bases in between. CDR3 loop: CSVAWNTEAFF. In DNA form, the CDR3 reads TGCAGCGTTGCATGGAACACTGAAGCTTTCTTT.

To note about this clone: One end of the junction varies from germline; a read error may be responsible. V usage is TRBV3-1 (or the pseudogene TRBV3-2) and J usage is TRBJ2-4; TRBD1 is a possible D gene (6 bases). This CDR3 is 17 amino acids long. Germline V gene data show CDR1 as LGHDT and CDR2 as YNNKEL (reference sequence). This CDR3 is CASSQDRWDNAINIQYF. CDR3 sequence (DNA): TGTGCCAGCAGCCAAGACCGCTGGGACAATGCCATAAACATTCAGTACTTC.

This chain's CDR3 is CASSPAKTQYF. The DNA for the CDR3 is TGTGCCAGCAGCCCTGCGAAGACCCAGTACTTC. The rearrangement uses TRBV7-9 and TRBJ2-5, with unresolved D. The V gene's germline CDR1 is SEHNR and CDR2 FQNEAQ (reference sequence). The CDR3 totals 11 residues. V gave up 5 bases and J gave up 6 bases, with 7 bases separating them.

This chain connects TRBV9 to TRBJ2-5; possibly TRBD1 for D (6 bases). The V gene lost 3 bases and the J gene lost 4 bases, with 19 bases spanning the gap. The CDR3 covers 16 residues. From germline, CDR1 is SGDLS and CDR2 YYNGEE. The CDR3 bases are TGTGCCAGCAGCGCCCCGCTCGGCAGGGGTCGAGAGACCCAGTACTTC. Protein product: CASSAPLGRGRETQYF. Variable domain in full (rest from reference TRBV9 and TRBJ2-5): DSGVTQTPKHLITATGQRVTLRCSPRSGDLSVYWYQQSLDQGLQFLIQYYNGEERAKGNILERFSAQQFPDLHSELNLSSLELGDSALYFCASSAPLGRGRETQYFGPGTRLLVL.

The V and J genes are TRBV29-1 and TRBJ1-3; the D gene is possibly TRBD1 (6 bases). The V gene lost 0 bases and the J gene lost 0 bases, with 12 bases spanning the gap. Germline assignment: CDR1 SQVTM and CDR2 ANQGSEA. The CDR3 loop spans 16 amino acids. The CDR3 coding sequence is TGCAGCGTTGAAGATAGGGAGACAGGCTCTGGAAACACCATATATTTT. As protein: CSVEDRETGSGNTIYF. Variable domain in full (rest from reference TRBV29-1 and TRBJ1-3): SAVISQKPSRDICQRGTSLTIQCQVDSQVTMMFWYRQQPGQSLTLIATANQGSEATYESGFVIDKFPISRPNLTFSTLTVSNMSPEDSSIYLCSVEDRETGSGNTIYFGEGSWLTVV.

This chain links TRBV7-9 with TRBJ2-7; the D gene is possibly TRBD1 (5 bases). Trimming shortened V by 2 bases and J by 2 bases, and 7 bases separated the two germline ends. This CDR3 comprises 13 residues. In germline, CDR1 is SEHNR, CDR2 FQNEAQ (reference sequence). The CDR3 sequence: CASSLRGTYEQYF. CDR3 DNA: TGTGCCAGCAGCTTAAGGGGAACCTACGAGCAGTACTTC.

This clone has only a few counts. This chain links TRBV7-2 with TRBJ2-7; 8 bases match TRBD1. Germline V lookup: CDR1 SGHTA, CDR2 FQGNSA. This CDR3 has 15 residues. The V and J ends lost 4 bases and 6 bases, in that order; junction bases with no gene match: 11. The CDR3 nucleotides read TGTGCCAGCAGCTATCTCACAGGGGGACCAGGCGAGCAGTACTTC. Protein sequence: CASSYLTGGPGEQYF.